This T cell receptor beta chain was found in a study of blood T cell repertoires in COVID-19. Whole-study context: Samples of COVID-19 (acute and convalescent) were obtained from the United States, Italy and Spain. T cells, B-cell-depleted T cells, or PBMCs supplied cDNA or gDNA.

As concerns this clone: Other DNA variants within this sample encode the same CDR3.

Seattle patient enrollment occurred during active infection, with longitudinal follow-up thereafter. The assay was immunoSEQ multiplex PCR, and TCRdb's table has in-frame clones only and misses some. The table records 500,000 to 600,000 clones, about 89% of them present only once. The CDR3 is made up of 15 amino acids. Losses at the gene ends were 5 bases for V and 3 bases for J; bases not matched to a gene: 7. Germline V gene data show CDR1 as SGHTA and CDR2 as FQGNSA. The receptor comes from a woman aged 45-65 years with COVID-19, enrolled during active disease. The specimen sequenced was peripheral blood. J is TRBJ1-5 and V is TRBV7-2; 7 bases match TRBD1. CDR3 loop: CASSPQGGNNQPQHF. In DNA form, the CDR3 reads TGTGCCAGCAGCCCCCAAGGGGGCAACAATCAGCCCCAGCATTTT.